This T cell receptor (beta chain) emerged from a study of blood T cell repertoires in COVID-19. As for the study in general: COVID-19 samples collected from the United States, Italy and Spain covered acute and convalescent phases. In each case, the material was cDNA or gDNA derived from T cells, B-cell-depleted T cells, or PBMCs.

Allocation to cohorts depended on clinical history reported by the participants. There are 13 residues in the CDR3. Germline loops: CDR1 SNHLY, CDR2 FYNNEI. V lost 6 bases to trimming and J lost 7 bases, with 12 bases between them. As processed by the authors: Amplified reference gene primers provided the basis for estimating nucleated cell counts. The protocol was immunoSEQ multiplex PCR, while the TCRdb copy is restricted to in-frame clones and leaves out a portion. That table furnishes V, J and clone size, whereas the DNA furnished D and trimming. The data hold about 270,000 clones, with roughly nine tenths observed a single time.

The chain joins TRBV2 to TRBJ1-4; possibly TRBD1 for D (6 bases). What was sequenced was PBMCs or T cells enriched from blood (not recorded which). The sequence derives from a woman aged 55-75 years who had recovered from COVID-19. The CDR3 is CASRREGVEKLFF. CDR3 nucleotides: TGTGCCAGCAGGCGCGAGGGGGTTGAAAAACTGTTTTTT.